Detailed here is one T cell receptor beta chain. The antigen remains undetermined. These data are taken from a study of T cell repertoires in cytomegalovirus infection. Study information: Public TCR beta signatures were indicative of both CMV infection and a matching HLA type. Study-wide points: HLA-C-restricted TCR beta clonotypes specific for CMV led the ex vivo response.

Using its own MiXCR run on the reads, TCRdb lists one record per CDR3 protein. The sample includes hundreds of thousands of distinct CDR3 sequences, 15% to 20% of them seen just once. The germline V gene has CDR1 SGHVS and CDR2 FNYEAQ. CDR3 length equals 17 residues. V was clipped by 5 bases and J by 4 bases; unmatched bases: 10. V gene TRBV7-6 combines with J gene TRBJ2-3, with 12 positions matching TRBD2. This clonotype was obtained from a human donor in good health (CMV status not recorded). Some clones in this sample may be carry-over from other donors' samples. Sequencing was performed on PBMCs. DNA for the CDR3: TGTGCCAGCAGCCTCCAACTAGCGGGGGGTGGGGCAGATACGCAGTATTTT. As protein: CASSLQLAGGGADTQYF. The whole variable domain, filled in from reference TRBV7-6 and TRBJ2-3, reads GAGVSQSPRYKVTKRGQDVALRCDPISGHVSLYWYRQALGQGPEFLTYFNYEAQQDKSGLPNDRFSAERPEGSISTLTIQRTEQRDSAMYRCASSLQLAGGGADTQYFGPGTRLTVL.